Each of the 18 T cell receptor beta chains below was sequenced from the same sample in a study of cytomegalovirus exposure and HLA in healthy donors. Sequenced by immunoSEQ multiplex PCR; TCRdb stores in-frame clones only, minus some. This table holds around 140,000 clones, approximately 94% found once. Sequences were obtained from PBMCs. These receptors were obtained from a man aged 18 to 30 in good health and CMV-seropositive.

The CDR3 reads CASTLTGAKNIQYF. The CDR3 coding sequence is TGTGCCAGCACCCTGACAGGGGCCAAAAACATTCAGTACTTC. V usage is TRBV2 and J usage is TRBJ2-4; 7 bases align to TRBD1. The junction had 4 bases not matched to a gene; V was cut back by 7 bases and J by 1 base. The CDR3 is made up of 14 amino acids. Germline V CDR1 and CDR2: SNHLY, FYNNEI.

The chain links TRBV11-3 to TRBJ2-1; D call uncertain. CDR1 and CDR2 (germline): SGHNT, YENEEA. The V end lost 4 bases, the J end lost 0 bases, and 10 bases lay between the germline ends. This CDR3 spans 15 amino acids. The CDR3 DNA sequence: TGTGCCAGCAGCTCTGTCACTACCTCCTACAATGAGCAGTTCTTC. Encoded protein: CASSSVTTSYNEQFF.

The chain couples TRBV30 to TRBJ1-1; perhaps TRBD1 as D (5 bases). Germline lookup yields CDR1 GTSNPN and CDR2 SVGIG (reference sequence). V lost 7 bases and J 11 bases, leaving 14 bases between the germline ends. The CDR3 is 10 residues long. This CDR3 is CALYWGVAFF. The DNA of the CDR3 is TGTGCCTTATATTGGGGGGTTGCTTTCTTT.

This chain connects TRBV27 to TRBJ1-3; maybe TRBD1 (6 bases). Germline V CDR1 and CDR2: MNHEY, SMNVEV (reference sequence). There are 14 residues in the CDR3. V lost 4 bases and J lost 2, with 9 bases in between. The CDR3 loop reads CASSYGGPGNTIYF. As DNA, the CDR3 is TGTGCCAGCAGTTACGGGGGGCCTGGAAACACCATATATTTT.

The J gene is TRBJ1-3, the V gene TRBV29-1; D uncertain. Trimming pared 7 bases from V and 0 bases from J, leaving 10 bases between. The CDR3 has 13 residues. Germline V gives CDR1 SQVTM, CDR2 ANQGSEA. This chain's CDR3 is CSGGGDSGNTIYF. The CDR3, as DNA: TGCAGCGGGGGAGGCGACTCTGGAAACACCATATATTTT.

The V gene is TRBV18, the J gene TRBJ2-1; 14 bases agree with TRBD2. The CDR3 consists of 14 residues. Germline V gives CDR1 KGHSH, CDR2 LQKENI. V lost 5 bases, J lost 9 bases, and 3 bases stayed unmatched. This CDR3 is CASSSGLAGVEQFF. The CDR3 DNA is TGTGCCAGCTCATCGGGACTAGCGGGAGTTGAGCAGTTCTTC.

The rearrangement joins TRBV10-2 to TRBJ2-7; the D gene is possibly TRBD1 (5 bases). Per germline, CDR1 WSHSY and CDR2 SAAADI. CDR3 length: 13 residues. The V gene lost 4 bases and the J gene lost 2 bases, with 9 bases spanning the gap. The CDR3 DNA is TGCGCCAGCAGTGGGGCAGGGACCTACGAGCAGTACTTC. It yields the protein CASSGAGTYEQYF.

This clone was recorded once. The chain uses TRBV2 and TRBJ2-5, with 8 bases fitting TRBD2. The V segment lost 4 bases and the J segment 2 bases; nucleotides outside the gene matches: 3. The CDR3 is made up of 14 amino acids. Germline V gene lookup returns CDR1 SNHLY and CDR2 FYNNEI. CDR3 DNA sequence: TGTGCCAGCAGTGGCCCGGGGGGGCAAGAGACCCAGTACTTC. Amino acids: CASSGPGGQETQYF. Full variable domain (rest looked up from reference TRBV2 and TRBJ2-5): EPEVTQTPSHQVTQMGQEVILRCVPISNHLYFYWYRQILGQKVEFLVSFYNNEISEKSEIFDDQFSVERPDGSNFTLKIRSTKLEDSAMYFCASSGPGGQETQYFGPGTRLLVL.

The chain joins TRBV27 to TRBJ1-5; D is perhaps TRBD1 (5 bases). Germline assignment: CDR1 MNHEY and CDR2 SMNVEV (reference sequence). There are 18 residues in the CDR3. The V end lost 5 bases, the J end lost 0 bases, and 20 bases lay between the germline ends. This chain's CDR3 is CASSPQSVGGNSNQPQHF. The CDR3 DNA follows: TGTGCCAGCAGTCCCCAATCAGTGGGGGGGAATAGCAATCAGCCCCAGCATTTT.

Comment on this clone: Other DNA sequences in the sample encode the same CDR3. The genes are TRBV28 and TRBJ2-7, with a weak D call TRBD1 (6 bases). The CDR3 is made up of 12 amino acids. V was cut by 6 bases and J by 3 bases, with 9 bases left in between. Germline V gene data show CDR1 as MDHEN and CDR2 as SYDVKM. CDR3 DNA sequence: TGTGCCAGCAGGCAGGGGAGCTACGAGCAGTACTTC. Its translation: CASRQGSYEQYF.

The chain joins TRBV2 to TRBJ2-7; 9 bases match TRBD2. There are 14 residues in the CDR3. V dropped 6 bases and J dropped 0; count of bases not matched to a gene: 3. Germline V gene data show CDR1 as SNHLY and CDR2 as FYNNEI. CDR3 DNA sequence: TGTGCCAGCAGGCCGGGACTAGCCTCCTACGAGCAGTACTTC. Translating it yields CASRPGLASYEQYF. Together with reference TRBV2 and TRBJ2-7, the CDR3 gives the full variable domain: EPEVTQTPSHQVTQMGQEVILRCVPISNHLYFYWYRQILGQKVEFLVSFYNNEISEKSEIFDDQFSVERPDGSNFTLKIRSTKLEDSAMYFCASRPGLASYEQYFGPGTRLTVT.

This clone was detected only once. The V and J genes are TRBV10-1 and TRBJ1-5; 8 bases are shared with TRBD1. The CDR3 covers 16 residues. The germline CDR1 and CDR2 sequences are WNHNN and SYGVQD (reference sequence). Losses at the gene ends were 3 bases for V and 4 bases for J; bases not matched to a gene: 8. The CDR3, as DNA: TGCGCCAGCAGTGACTACCCCACAGGGGGAAATCAGCCCCAGCATTTT. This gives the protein CASSDYPTGGNQPQHF.

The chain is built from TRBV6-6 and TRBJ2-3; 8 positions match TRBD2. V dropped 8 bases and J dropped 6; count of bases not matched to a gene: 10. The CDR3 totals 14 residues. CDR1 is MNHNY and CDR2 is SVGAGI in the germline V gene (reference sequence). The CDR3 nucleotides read TGTGCCAGCCGCCTGAGCGGGAGAAGGGATACGCAGTATTTT. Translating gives CASRLSGRRDTQYF.

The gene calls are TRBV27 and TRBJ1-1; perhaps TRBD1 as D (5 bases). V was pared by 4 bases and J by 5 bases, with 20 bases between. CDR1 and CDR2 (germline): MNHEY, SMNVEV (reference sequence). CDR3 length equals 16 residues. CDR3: CASSYGGVTAFTEAFF. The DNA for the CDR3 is TGTGCCAGCAGTTACGGAGGGGTTACCGCGTTTACTGAAGCTTTCTTT.

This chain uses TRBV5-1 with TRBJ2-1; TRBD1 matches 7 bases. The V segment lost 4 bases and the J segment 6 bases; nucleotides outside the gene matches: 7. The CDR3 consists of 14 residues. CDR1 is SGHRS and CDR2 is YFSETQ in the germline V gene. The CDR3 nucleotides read TGCGCCAGCAGCGCCTCGACAGGGTTCAATGAGCAGTTCTTC. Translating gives CASSASTGFNEQFF.

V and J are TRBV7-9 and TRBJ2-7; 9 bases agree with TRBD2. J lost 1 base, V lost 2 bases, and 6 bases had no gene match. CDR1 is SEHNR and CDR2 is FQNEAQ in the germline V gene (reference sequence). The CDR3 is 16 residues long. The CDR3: CASSLSGGRASYEQYF. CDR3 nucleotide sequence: TGTGCCAGCAGCTTAAGTGGCGGGAGGGCGTCCTACGAGCAGTACTTC.

The CDR3 sequence is CASGGRELGEKLFF. The CDR3 DNA reads TGTGCCAGCGGGGGCAGGGAGTTAGGGGAAAAACTGTTTTTT. J is TRBJ1-4 and V is TRBV2; tentative D call: TRBD1 (6 bases). Germline CDR1 and CDR2: SNHLY and FYNNEI. The length of the CDR3 is 14 residues. The germline V and J ends were trimmed by 8 bases and 8 bases, with 18 bases remaining between them. Variable domain in full (rest from reference TRBV2 and TRBJ1-4): EPEVTQTPSHQVTQMGQEVILRCVPISNHLYFYWYRQILGQKVEFLVSFYNNEISEKSEIFDDQFSVERPDGSNFTLKIRSTKLEDSAMYFCASGGRELGEKLFFGSGTQLSVL.

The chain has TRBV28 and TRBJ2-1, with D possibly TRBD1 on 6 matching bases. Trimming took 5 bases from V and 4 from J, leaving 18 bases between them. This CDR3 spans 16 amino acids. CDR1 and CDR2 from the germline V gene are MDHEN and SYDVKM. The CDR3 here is CASSPPTQGIYNEQFF. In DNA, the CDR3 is TGTGCCAGCAGTCCCCCAACCCAGGGGATTTACAATGAGCAGTTCTTC.